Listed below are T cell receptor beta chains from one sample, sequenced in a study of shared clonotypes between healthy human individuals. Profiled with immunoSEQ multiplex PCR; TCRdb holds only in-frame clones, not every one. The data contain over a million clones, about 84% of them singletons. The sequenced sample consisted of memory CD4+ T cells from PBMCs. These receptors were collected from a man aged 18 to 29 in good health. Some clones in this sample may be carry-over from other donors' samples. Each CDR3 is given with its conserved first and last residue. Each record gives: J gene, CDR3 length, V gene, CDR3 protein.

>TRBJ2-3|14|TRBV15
CATSSVLGTDTQYF
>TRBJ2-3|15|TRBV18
CASSPQQGPPDTQYF
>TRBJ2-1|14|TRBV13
CASSPLSSYNEQFF
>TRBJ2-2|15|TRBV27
CASSLRQQNTGELFF
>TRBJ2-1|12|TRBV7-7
CASSPLGNEQFF
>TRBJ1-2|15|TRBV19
CASSRRDGGNYGYTF
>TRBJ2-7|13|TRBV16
CASSHGLTYEQYF
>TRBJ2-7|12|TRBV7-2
CASSLRPAEQYF
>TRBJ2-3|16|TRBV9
CASGLMGRAITDTQYF
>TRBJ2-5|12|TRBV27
CASSSYPGTQYF
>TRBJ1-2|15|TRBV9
CASSVGGTGDNGYTF
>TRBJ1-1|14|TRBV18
CASSSGTVNTEAFF
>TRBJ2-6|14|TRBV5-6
CASSLPIGANVLTF
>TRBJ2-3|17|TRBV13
CASSLKLAGGSTDTQYF
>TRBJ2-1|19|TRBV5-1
CASRGGVGSGEGSYNEQFF
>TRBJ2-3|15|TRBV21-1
CASSKGKDLTDTQYF
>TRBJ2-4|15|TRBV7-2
CASSLTGTNGDIQYF
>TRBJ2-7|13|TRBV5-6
CASSLPSSYEQYF
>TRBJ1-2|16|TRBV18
CASSPNRQNTLGGYTF
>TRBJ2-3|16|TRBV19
CASRPRGLAGTDTQYF
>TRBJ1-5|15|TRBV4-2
CASSQWGIGNQPQHF
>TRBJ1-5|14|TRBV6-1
CASSPTGVGQPQHF
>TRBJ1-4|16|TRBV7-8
CASSLAQGRGNEKLFF
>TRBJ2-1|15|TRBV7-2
CASSSTVGRLDEQFF
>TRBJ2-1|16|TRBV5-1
CASSSTPGTGINEQFF
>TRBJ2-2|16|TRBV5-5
CASSSLAGPNTGELFF
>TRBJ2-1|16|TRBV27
CASSFLRDPSYNEQFF
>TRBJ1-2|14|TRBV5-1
CASSFGQGRYGYTF
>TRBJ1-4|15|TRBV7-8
CASSLWTATNEKLFF
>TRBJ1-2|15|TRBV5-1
CASSLKEGFGAGYTF
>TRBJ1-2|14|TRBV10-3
CAISEPDRRSAYTF
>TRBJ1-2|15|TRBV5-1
CASSSTTGTVYGYTF
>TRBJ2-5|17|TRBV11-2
CASSLVAGRHFQETQYF
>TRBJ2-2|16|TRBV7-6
CASSDGTGTGTGELFF
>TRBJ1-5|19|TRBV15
CATSRDAGTGYGSNQPQHF
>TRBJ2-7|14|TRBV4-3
CASSQDWGRDEQYF